The subject of this entry is one T cell receptor beta chain. Sequencing used immunoSEQ multiplex PCR; TCRdb keeps in-frame clones, though not all of them. The sample includes some 80,000 clones, roughly nine tenths of them seen just once. V trimming: 11 bases; J trimming: 5 bases; junction bases outside the gene matches: 10. CDR1 and CDR2 from the germline V gene are LNHDA and SQIVND (reference sequence). This CDR3 region has 13 residues. The sample belongs to a study of blood T cell repertoires in COVID-19. Sequenced: peripheral blood. The chain uses TRBV19 and TRBJ2-7; 9 nucleotides line up with TRBD2. The sequence was collected from a human donor in a cohort sampled during active COVID-19. CDR3 coding DNA: TGTGCCGCTAGCGGGGCAGGGGAGGACGAGCAGTACTTC. Its translation: CAASGAGEDEQYF.